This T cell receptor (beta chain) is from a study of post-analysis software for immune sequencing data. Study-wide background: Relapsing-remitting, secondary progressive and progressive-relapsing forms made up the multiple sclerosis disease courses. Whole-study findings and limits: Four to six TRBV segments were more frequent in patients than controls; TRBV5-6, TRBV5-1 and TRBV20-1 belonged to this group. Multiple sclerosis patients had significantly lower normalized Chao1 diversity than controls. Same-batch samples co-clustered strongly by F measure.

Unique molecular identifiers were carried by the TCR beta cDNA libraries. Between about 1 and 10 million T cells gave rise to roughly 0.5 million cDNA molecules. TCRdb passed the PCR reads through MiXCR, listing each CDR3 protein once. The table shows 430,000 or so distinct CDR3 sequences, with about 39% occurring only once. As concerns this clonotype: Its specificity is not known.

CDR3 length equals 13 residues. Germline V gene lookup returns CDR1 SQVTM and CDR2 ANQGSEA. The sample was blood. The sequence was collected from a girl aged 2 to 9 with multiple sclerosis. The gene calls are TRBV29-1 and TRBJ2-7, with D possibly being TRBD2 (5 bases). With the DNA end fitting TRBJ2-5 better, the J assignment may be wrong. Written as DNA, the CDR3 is TGCAGCGTTGCCGGGGATGGGAGAGAGACCCAGTACTTC. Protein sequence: CSVAGDGRETQYF.